The 30 T cell receptor beta chains given below trace back to one sample, sequenced in a study of graft-versus-host responses after intestinal transplantation. Clones were read by immunoSEQ multiplex PCR, and TCRdb kept only the in-frame ones, dropping some. The sample consists of tens of thousands of clones, under 95% of them appearing once. The sequences come from PBMCs, collected nearly 670 days after intestinal transplant. These receptors all stem from a human patient who received an intestinal transplant, so some T cells may come from the graft donor.

This clone showed up just once. The rearrangement joins TRBV7-8 to TRBJ1-1; D not resolved. Looked up from germline, CDR1 is SGHVS and CDR2 is FQNEAQ. The V end lost 5 bases, the J end lost 2 bases, and 18 bases lay between the germline ends. This CDR3 contains 16 residues. CDR3: CASSRARLGLNTEAFF. CDR3 bases: TGTGCCAGCAGCCGAGCGAGGTTAGGACTCAACACTGAAGCTTTCTTT. Supplemented by reference TRBV7-8 and TRBJ1-1, the full variable domain reads GAGVSQSPRYKVAKRGQDVALRCDPISGHVSLFWYQQALGQGPEFLTYFQNEAQLDKSGLPSDRFFAERPEGSVSTLKIQRTQQEDSAVYLCASSRARLGLNTEAFFGQGTRLTVV.

The gene calls are TRBV27 and TRBJ2-5; D may be TRBD1 (6 bases). TRBJ2-7 matches the DNA end more closely, so the J call is doubtful. The V gene's germline CDR1 is MNHEY and CDR2 SMNVEV (reference sequence). The CDR3 covers 14 residues. This chain's CDR3 is CASSPHRDIYEQYF. DNA of the CDR3: TGTGCCAGCAGTCCCCACCGGGACATCTACGAGCAGTACTTC.

This clone turned up a few times. The V and J genes are TRBV10-2 and TRBJ1-1; D gene uncertain. The V gene's germline CDR1 is WSHSY and CDR2 SAAADI. The CDR3 runs to 11 residues. Deletions cut 3 bases from V and 10 bases from J, with 9 bases between. The CDR3 coding sequence is TGCGCCAGCAGTGAAAGGCAGCGAGCTTTCTTT. This sequence encodes CASSERQRAFF.

This chain uses TRBV2 with TRBJ2-7; 10 nucleotides align to TRBD2. Unmatched junction bases numbered 12, after V lost 3 bases and J lost 1 base. The CDR3 extends over 18 amino acids. Germline V gene sequence: CDR1 SNHLY, CDR2 FYNNEI. The CDR3 is CASSEGASGGYQSYEQYF. DNA of the CDR3: TGTGCCAGCAGTGAGGGAGCTAGCGGGGGATACCAATCCTACGAGCAGTACTTC. Drawing the rest from reference TRBV2 and TRBJ2-7, the complete variable domain is EPEVTQTPSHQVTQMGQEVILRCVPISNHLYFYWYRQILGQKVEFLVSFYNNEISEKSEIFDDQFSVERPDGSNFTLKIRSTKLEDSAMYFCASSEGASGGYQSYEQYFGPGTRLTVT.

This clone was seen just once. The V and J genes are TRBV6-9 and TRBJ1-2; perhaps TRBD1 as D (6 bases). Trimming left V 3 bases short and J 6 bases short, with 17 bases between. This CDR3 is built from 15 residues. The germline V gene has CDR1 MNHGY and CDR2 SVAAGI. The CDR3 sequence: CASSYGLGAYDGYTF. The CDR3 region has the DNA TGTGCCAGCAGTTACGGGCTGGGGGCCTATGATGGCTACACCTTC.

This chain connects TRBV7-2 to TRBJ1-5; unclear D gene. The V gene's germline CDR1 is SGHTA and CDR2 FQGNSA. This CDR3 contains 15 residues. V lost 3 bases and J lost 2, with 11 bases in between. CDR3 nucleotides: TGTGCCAGCAGCTTCCGTTCCTCTGGCAATCAGCCCCAGCATTTT. It codes for CASSFRSSGNQPQHF.

This chain links TRBV5-8 with TRBJ1-1; 10 bases map to TRBD1. This CDR3 contains 15 residues. Trimming removed 3 bases from V and 6 bases from J; junction bases left unmatched: 8. CDR1 and CDR2 from the germline V gene are SGHTS and YDEGEE. The CDR3 is CASSWGTGAVSEAFF. CDR3 DNA sequence: TGTGCCAGCAGCTGGGGGACAGGGGCTGTCTCTGAAGCTTTCTTT.

The chain is built from TRBV2 and TRBJ2-3; tentative D call: TRBD1 (6 bases). There are 14 residues in the CDR3. Trimming stripped 7 bases from V and 7 bases from J, with 18 bases between. CDR1 SNHLY and CDR2 FYNNEI come from the germline V gene. The CDR3 sequence is CASIGPGAIHTQYF. As DNA, the CDR3 is TGTGCCAGCATCGGGCCAGGGGCCATACATACGCAGTATTTT.

The J gene is TRBJ2-5, the V gene TRBV27, with 7 bases lining up with TRBD2. CDR3 length: 15 amino acids. Germline V gene sequence: CDR1 MNHEY, CDR2 SMNVEV (reference sequence). Germline trimming cut 8 bases from V and 4 bases from J; bases unmatched to any gene: 13. CDR3 protein: CASSPTALAVETQYF. CDR3 coding DNA: TGTGCCAGCTCCCCGACAGCCCTAGCGGTAGAGACCCAGTACTTC.

The chain links TRBV6-1 to TRBJ1-6; D perhaps matches TRBD1 (5 bases). Germline V gives CDR1 MNHNS, CDR2 SASEGT. The V end was cut by 2 bases, the J end by 7 bases, with 6 bases between. This CDR3 region has 13 residues. The CDR3 sequence is CASSEWGNSPLHF. The CDR3 DNA is TGTGCCAGCAGTGAATGGGGGAATTCACCCCTCCACTTT.

The J gene is TRBJ2-3, the V gene TRBV5-1, with D uncertain. The germline V and J ends were trimmed by 5 bases and 0 bases, with 13 bases remaining between them. The germline gives CDR1 SGHRS, CDR2 YFSETQ. This CDR3 is 15 amino acids long. The CDR3 loop is CASSPGRSSTDTQYF. CDR3 coding DNA: TGCGCCAGCAGTCCAGGACGGTCTAGCACAGATACGCAGTATTTT.

The chain links TRBV2 to TRBJ1-3, with a tentative D call TRBD1 (6 bases). V lost 5 bases and J 0 bases, leaving 14 bases between the germline ends. Germline V gene lookup returns CDR1 SNHLY and CDR2 FYNNEI. The CDR3 contains 16 residues. The CDR3 region has the DNA TGTGCCAGCAGTTTACAGGGACCTGACTCTGGAAACACCATATATTTT. As protein: CASSLQGPDSGNTIYF.

The chain employs TRBV5-1 and TRBJ2-7; D gene ambiguous. The V gene lost 4 bases and the J gene lost 0 bases, with 11 bases spanning the gap. CDR1 is SGHRS, CDR2 YFSETQ, per germline. The CDR3 is made up of 14 amino acids. CDR3: CASSEASSSYEQYF. The CDR3 DNA follows: TGCGCCAGCAGCGAGGCCAGTAGCTCCTACGAGCAGTACTTC. The entire variable domain, with the rest obtained from reference TRBV5-1 and TRBJ2-7, is as follows: KAGVTQTPRYLIKTRGQQVTLSCSPISGHRSVSWYQQTPGQGLQFLFEYFSETQRNKGNFPGRFSGRQFSNSRSEMNVSTLELGDSALYLCASSEASSSYEQYFGPGTRLTVT.

This chain connects TRBV7-9 to TRBJ1-2, with 9 bases aligning to TRBD1. The germline V gene encodes CDR1 SEHNR and CDR2 FQNEAQ (reference sequence). V dropped 1 base and J dropped 10; count of bases not matched to a gene: 10. There are 15 residues in the CDR3. The CDR3 DNA sequence: TGTGCCAGCAGCTTAGGGCTGTCAGACAGGGGGGACTACACCTTC. Its translation is CASSLGLSDRGDYTF.

The chain uses TRBV30 and TRBJ1-2; the D gene is possibly TRBD1 (5 bases). V was shortened by 2 bases and J by 3 bases, with 10 bases between the two germline ends. The CDR3 sequence is 13 residues long. The germline V gene has CDR1 GTSNPN and CDR2 SVGIG (reference sequence). DNA of the CDR3: TGTGCCTGGAGTCACGGGGCTTACTATGGCTACACCTTC. Translation gives CAWSHGAYYGYTF.

Here the CDR3 reads CASSELGTAVGEQYF. CDR3 nucleotide sequence: TGTGCCAGCAGTGAACTGGGGACAGCCGTGGGGGAGCAGTACTTC. The J gene is TRBJ2-7, the V gene TRBV2, with TRBD1 matching over 7 bases. V was clipped by 2 bases and J by 7 bases; unmatched bases: 11. Per germline, CDR1 SNHLY and CDR2 FYNNEI. This CDR3 has 15 residues.

The rearrangement uses TRBV11-3 and TRBJ2-3; D ambiguous. Germline loops: CDR1 SGHNT, CDR2 YENEEA. The CDR3 spans 15 residues. V was clipped by 2 bases and J by 1 base, with 10 bases between them. The DNA of the CDR3 is TGTGCCAGCAGCTTATTTGAAGACCGCACAGATACGCAGTATTTT. Its translation: CASSLFEDRTDTQYF.

This clone was detected once. V usage is TRBV5-4 and J usage is TRBJ1-6; 9 nucleotides align to TRBD1. Trimming took 0 bases from V and 8 from J; bases not matched to a gene: 3. CDR3 length: 15 residues. CDR1 and CDR2 from the germline V gene are SGHNT and YYREEE (reference sequence). The CDR3 reads CASSLEDRGDSPLHF. In DNA form, the CDR3 reads TGTGCCAGCAGCTTGGAAGACAGGGGGGATTCACCCCTCCACTTT.

A single count supports this clone. This chain connects TRBV6-5 to TRBJ2-1; 9 positions agree with TRBD1. The trim removed 6 bases at V and 8 bases at J, leaving 5 bases unmatched. Per the germline V gene, CDR1 is MNHEY and CDR2 is SVGAGI. The CDR3 has 13 residues. CDR3 in DNA: TGTGCCAGCAGCGGGACAGGGAGTTATGAGCAGTTCTTC. Translating gives CASSGTGSYEQFF.

This chain uses TRBV6-5 with TRBJ1-2; TRBD1 agrees at 8 bases. Germline CDR1 and CDR2: MNHEY and SVGAGI. This CDR3 has 13 residues. The J segment lost 7 bases and the V segment lost 3 bases, leaving 4 bases of the junction unmatched. The CDR3 nucleotides are TGTGCCAGCAGTTATACCGGGACAGGTGGCTACACCTTC. It codes for CASSYTGTGGYTF.

The chain uses TRBV9 and TRBJ2-5, with 8 nucleotides matching TRBD2. V shed 4 bases and J 3 bases; nucleotides not matched to a gene: 11. The CDR3 has 16 residues. CDR1 SGDLS and CDR2 YYNGEE come from the germline V gene. CDR3 in amino acids: CASSPGAGTRKETQYF. Written as DNA, the CDR3 is TGTGCCAGCAGCCCCGGCGCGGGGACTAGGAAAGAGACCCAGTACTTC.

V and J are TRBV5-1 and TRBJ1-5; D call uncertain. The CDR3 totals 14 residues. Germline V gene data show CDR1 as SGHRS and CDR2 as YFSETQ. V shed 0 bases and J shed 6 bases, with 10 bases lying between them. The CDR3 reads CASSLEGLGQPQHF. The DNA of the CDR3 is TGCGCCAGCAGCTTGGAAGGTCTGGGTCAGCCCCAGCATTTT. The variable domain in full, with the rest retrieved from reference TRBV5-1 and TRBJ1-5, is KAGVTQTPRYLIKTRGQQVTLSCSPISGHRSVSWYQQTPGQGLQFLFEYFSETQRNKGNFPGRFSGRQFSNSRSEMNVSTLELGDSALYLCASSLEGLGQPQHFGDGTRLSIL.

The chain employs TRBV25-1 and TRBJ1-2, with D unresolved. The V gene's germline CDR1 is MGHDK and CDR2 SYGVNS. This CDR3 region has 13 residues. The V end lost 6 bases, the J end lost 6 bases, and 14 bases lay between the germline ends. The CDR3, as DNA: TGTGCCAGCAGGAATCCCCTATCCAATGGCTACACCTTC. The encoded protein is CASRNPLSNGYTF.

There are a few counts of this clone. CDR3 protein: CASSRAGTSGGADTQYF. CDR3 in DNA: TGTGCCAGCAGCAGGGCGGGGACTAGCGGGGGCGCAGATACGCAGTATTTT. The chain has TRBV5-4 and TRBJ2-3, with 14 bases that match TRBD2. Looked up from germline, CDR1 is SGHNT and CDR2 is YYREEE (reference sequence). This CDR3 has 17 amino acids. V was pared by 4 bases and J by 4 bases, with 8 bases of the junction left unmatched.

The CDR3 bases are TGCGCCAGCAGCCAAGATGAGTATCAGCCCCAGCATTTT. The encoded protein is CASSQDEYQPQHF. The rearrangement links TRBV4-1 to TRBJ1-5, with D uncertain. The germline V and J ends were trimmed by 0 bases and 5 bases, with 5 bases remaining between them. Germline loops: CDR1 MGHRA, CDR2 YSYEKL. The CDR3 covers 13 residues.

This chain uses TRBV6-6 with TRBJ2-7, with 7 bases that match TRBD1. This CDR3 region has 14 residues. The junction had 4 bases not matched to a gene; V was cut back by 5 bases and J by 0 bases. Germline V gene data show CDR1 as MNHNY and CDR2 as SVGAGI (reference sequence). This CDR3 reads CASSSDRVSYEQYF. The CDR3 DNA sequence: TGTGCCAGCAGTAGCGACAGGGTCTCCTACGAGCAGTACTTC.

The rearrangement joins TRBV7-9 to TRBJ2-7, with unresolved D. CDR1 is SEHNR and CDR2 is FQNEAQ in the germline V gene (reference sequence). Trimming cost V 5 bases and J 1 base, with 6 bases left between them. CDR3 length: 12 residues. The CDR3 sequence is CASSPSSYEQYF. The DNA of the CDR3 is TGTGCCAGCAGCCCCTCGTCCTACGAGCAGTACTTC.

This chain links TRBV14 with TRBJ2-1; D unclear. V gave up 4 bases and J gave up 0 bases, with 16 bases separating them. CDR3 size: 17 residues. The germline V gene has CDR1 SGHDN and CDR2 FVKESK. This CDR3 reads CASSPSPLRVSYNEQFF. In DNA, the CDR3 is TGTGCCAGCAGCCCATCACCCCTCCGGGTCTCCTACAATGAGCAGTTCTTC.

This sequence joins TRBV19 and TRBJ2-3; the D is unclear. Germline CDR1 reads LNHDA; CDR2 reads SQIVND (reference sequence). Trimming shortened V by 4 bases and J by 1 base, and 6 bases separated the two germline ends. The CDR3 totals 13 residues. CDR3 amino acids: CASSNTGTDTQYF. The CDR3 nucleotides read TGTGCCAGTAGTAACACAGGCACAGATACGCAGTATTTT.

This clone has a single count. The chain is built from TRBV11-3 and TRBJ2-5, with 7 bases lining up with TRBD2. The J segment lost 3 bases and the V segment lost 2 bases, leaving 9 bases of the junction unmatched. This CDR3 spans 16 amino acids. The germline V gene encodes CDR1 SGHNT and CDR2 YENEEA. In nucleotides, the CDR3 is TGTGCCAGCAGCTTAAGGTCCCTAGCGGCAAAAGAGACCCAGTACTTC. This translates into CASSLRSLAAKETQYF.